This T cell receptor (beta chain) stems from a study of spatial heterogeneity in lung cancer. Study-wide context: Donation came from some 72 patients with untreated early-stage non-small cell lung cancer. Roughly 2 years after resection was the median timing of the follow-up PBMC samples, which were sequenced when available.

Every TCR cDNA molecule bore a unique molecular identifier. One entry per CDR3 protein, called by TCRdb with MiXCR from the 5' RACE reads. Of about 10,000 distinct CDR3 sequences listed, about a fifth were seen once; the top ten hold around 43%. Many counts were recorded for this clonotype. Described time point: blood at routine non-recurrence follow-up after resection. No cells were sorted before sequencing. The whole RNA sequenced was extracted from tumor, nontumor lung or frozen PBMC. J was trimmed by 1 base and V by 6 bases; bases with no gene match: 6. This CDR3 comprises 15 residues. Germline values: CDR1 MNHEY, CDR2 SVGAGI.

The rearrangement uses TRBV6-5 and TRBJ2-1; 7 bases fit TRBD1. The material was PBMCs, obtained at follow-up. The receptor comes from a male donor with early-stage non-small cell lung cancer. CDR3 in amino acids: CASRTLQGSYNEQFF. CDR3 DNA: TGTGCCAGCAGAACTCTACAGGGGTCCTACAATGAGCAGTTCTTC.